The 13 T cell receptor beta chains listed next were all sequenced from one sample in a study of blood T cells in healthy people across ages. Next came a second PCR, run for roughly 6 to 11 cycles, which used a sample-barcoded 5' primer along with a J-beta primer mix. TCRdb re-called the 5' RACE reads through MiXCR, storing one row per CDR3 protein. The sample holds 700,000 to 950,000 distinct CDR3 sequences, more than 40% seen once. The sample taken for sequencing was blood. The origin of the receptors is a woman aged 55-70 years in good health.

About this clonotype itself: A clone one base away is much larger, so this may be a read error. CDR3 amino acids: CASQGGSESSYEQYF. CDR3 sequence (DNA): TGTGCCAGCCAAGGAGGCAGCGAAAGCTCCTACGAGCAGTACTTC. The V call is TRBV21-1, the J call TRBJ2-7; the table calls TRBD2, which could not be checked here. TRBV21-1 is assigned pseudogene status. The CDR3 covers 15 residues.

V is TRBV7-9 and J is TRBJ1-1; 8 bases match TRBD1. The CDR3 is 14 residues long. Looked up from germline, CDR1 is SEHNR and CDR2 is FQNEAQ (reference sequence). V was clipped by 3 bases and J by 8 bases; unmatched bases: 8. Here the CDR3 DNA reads TGTGCCAGCAGCTTGTTACAGGGGGGGATGGAAGCTTTCTTT. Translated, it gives CASSLLQGGMEAFF.

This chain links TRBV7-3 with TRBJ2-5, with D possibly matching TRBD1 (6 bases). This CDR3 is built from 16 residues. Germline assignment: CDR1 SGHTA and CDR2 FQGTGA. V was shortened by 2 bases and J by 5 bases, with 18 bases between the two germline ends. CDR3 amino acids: CASSLGAPSGQETQYF. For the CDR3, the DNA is TGTGCCAGCAGCTTAGGGGCCCCGTCAGGACAGGAGACCCAGTACTTC.

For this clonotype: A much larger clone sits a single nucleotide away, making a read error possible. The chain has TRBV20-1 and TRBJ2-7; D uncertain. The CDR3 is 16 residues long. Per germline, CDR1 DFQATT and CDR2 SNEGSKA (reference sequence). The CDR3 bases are TGCAGTGCTAGAGACCTCGGGCAGCCGAGCTCCTACGAGCAGCACTTC. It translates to CSARDLGQPSSYEQHF.

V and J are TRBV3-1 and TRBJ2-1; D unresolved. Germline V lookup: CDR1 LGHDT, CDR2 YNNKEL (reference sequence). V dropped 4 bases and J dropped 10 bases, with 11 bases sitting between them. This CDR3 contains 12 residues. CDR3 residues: CASSPGRPEQFF. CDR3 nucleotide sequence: TGTGCCAGCAGCCCCGGACGGCCCGAGCAGTTCTTC.

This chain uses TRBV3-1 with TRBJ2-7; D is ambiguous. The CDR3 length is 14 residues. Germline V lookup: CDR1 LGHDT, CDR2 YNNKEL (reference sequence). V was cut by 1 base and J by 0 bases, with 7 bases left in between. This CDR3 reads CASSQGTPSYEQYF. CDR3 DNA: TGTGCCAGCAGCCAAGGCACCCCCTCCTACGAGCAGTACTTC.

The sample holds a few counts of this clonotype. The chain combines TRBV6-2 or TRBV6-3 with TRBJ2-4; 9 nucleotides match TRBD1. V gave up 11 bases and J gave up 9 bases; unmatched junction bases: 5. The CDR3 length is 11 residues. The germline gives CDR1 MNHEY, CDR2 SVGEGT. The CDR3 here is CAAGTGCIQYF. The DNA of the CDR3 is TGTGCCGCGGGGACAGGGTGCATTCAGTACTTC.

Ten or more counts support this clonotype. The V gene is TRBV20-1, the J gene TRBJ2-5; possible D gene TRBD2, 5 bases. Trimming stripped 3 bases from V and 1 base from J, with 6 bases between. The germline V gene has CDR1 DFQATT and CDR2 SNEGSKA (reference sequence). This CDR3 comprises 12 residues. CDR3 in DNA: TGCAGTGCTAGTACTAGCCAAGAGACCCAGTACTTC. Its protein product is CSASTSQETQYF.

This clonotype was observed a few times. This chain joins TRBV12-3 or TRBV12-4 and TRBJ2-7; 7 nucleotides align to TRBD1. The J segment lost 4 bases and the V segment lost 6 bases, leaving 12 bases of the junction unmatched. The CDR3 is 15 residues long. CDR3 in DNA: TGTGCCAGCAGACTAGAACAGGGGAAATTATACGAGCAGTACTTC. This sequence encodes CASRLEQGKLYEQYF.

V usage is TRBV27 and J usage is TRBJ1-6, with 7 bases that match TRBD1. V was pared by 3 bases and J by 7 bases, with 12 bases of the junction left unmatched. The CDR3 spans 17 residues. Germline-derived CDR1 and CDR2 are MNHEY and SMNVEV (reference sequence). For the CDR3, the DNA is TGTGCCAGCAGTTTCACATATCGGGACAGACAAAATTCACCCCTCCACTTT. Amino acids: CASSFTYRDRQNSPLHF.

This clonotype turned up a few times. CDR3 protein: CSARKGLAGGLYNEQFF. The CDR3 region has the DNA TGCAGTGCCCGTAAGGGGCTAGCGGGGGGTCTTTACAATGAGCAGTTCTTC. The chain has TRBV20-1 and TRBJ2-1; 11 bases match TRBD2. Germline trimming cut 6 bases from V and 4 bases from J; bases unmatched to any gene: 14. The CDR3 covers 17 residues. Germline CDR1 DFQATT, CDR2 SNEGSKA (reference sequence).

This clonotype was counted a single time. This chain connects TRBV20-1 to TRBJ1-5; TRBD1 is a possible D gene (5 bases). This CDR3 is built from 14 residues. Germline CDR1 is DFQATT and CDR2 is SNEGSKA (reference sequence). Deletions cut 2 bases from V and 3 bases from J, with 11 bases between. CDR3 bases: TGCAGTGCTAGAAGTGGGGCAGTCAATCAGCCCCAGCATTTT. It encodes CSARSGAVNQPQHF.

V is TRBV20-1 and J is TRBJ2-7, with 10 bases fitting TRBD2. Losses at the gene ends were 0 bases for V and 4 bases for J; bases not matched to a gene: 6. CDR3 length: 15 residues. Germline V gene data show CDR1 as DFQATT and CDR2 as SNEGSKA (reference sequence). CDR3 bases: TGCAGTGCTAGAGACCTTAGCGGGGGGAAATACGAGCAGTACTTC. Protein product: CSARDLSGGKYEQYF.